Presented here are 6 T cell receptor beta chains from one specimen sequenced in a study of T cells in women clearing cervical HPV infection. TCRdb's table, derived via immunoSEQ multiplex PCR, lists solely in-frame clones and lacks some. The repertoire table contains about 27,000 clones. The sample taken for sequencing was blood buffy coat. These receptors came from a woman aged 18 to 75 with a cervical HPV16 infection that either progressed to CIN3+ or cleared (not recorded which).

Comments on this clone: The read is 3 residues too short to cover the CDR3 end, so that end is filled in from the germline J gene. The chain couples TRBV18 to TRBJ1-6, with 9 nucleotides matching TRBD1. CDR1 is KGHSH and CDR2 is LQKENI in the germline V gene. The CDR3 sequence is 15 residues long. J lost 3 bases, V lost 5 bases, and 2 bases had no gene match. The CDR3 region is CASSTTGGYNSPLHF. CDR3 bases read: TGTGCCAGCTCAACGACAGGGGGCTATAATTCACCC.

As concerns this clone: The sequence runs out 3 residues before the end of the CDR3; the remainder is reconstructed from the germline J gene. The chain couples TRBV5-1 to TRBJ2-3; a weak D match, TRBD2 (6 bases). This CDR3 region has 15 residues. Germline values: CDR1 SGHRS, CDR2 YFSETQ. V lost 5 bases to trimming and J lost 3 bases, with 16 bases between them. The CDR3 spells CASSPGGPLTDTQYF. Partial CDR3 DNA: TGCGCCAGCAGTCCTGGAGGGCCTCTGACAGATACG.

On this clone: The read falls 3 residues short of the CDR3 end, and the missing part is taken from the germline J gene. This chain uses TRBV18 with TRBJ2-2; TRBD1 agrees at 7 bases. CDR1 and CDR2 (germline): KGHSH, LQKENI. There are 14 residues in the CDR3. The V gene end was trimmed by 5 bases and the J gene end by 3 bases; junction bases not matched to a gene: 3. The sequenced part of the CDR3 DNA is TGTGCCAGCTCAATGCAGGGGGACACCGGGGAG. Amino acid sequence: CASSMQGDTGE. The full CDR3 sequence reads CASSMQGDTGELFF. Filled out from reference TRBV18 and TRBJ2-2, the complete variable domain reads NAGVMQNPRHLVRRRGQEARLRCSPMKGHSHVYWYRQLPEEGLKFMVYLQKENIIDESGMPKERFSAEFPKEGPSILRIQQVVRGDSAAYFCASSMQGDTGELFFGEGSRLTVL.

Turning to this clone: The missing CDR3 end, 3 residues past where the read stops, is filled in from the germline J gene. The rearrangement uses TRBV5-1 and TRBJ2-2; 12 bases fit TRBD2. The germline gives CDR1 SGHRS, CDR2 YFSETQ. CDR3 length: 19 amino acids. The CDR3 loop reads CASSLGLAGDLSGANVLFF. CDR3 DNA (partial): TGCGCCAGCAGCTTGGGACTAGCGGGGGACCTCTCTGGGGCCAACGTG.

With respect to this clone: Read data end 3 residues before the CDR3 end; the end is taken from the germline J gene. The rearrangement uses TRBV9 and TRBJ2-5, with 9 bases lining up with TRBD1. This CDR3 has 16 residues. Trimming cost V 1 base and J 4 bases; bases outside gene matches: 8. The germline V gene encodes CDR1 SGDLS and CDR2 YYNGEE. CDR3 residues: CASSVTGTGNLETQYF. The sequenced CDR3 bases are TGTGCCAGCAGCGTAACCGGGACAGGGAACTTAGAGACC.

A word on this clone: Read data end 3 residues before the CDR3 end; the end is taken from the germline J gene. The chain combines TRBV19 with TRBJ1-4, with 8 bases fitting TRBD1. The CDR3 is 14 amino acids. Trimming cost V 10 bases and J 6 bases; bases outside gene matches: 10. Germline assignment: CDR1 LNHDA and CDR2 SQIVND (reference sequence). The CDR3 here is CATQNRGRDEKLFF. The sequenced CDR3 bases are TGTGCCACCCAGAACAGGGGGAGAGATGAAAAA.